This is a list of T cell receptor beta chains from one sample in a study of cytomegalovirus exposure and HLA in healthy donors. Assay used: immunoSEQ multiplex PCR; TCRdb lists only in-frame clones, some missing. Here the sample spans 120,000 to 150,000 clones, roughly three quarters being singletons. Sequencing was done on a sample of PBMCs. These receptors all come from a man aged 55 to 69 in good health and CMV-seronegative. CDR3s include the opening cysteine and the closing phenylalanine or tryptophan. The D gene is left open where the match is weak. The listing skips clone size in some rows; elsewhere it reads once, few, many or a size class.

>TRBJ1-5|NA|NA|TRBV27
TGTGCCAGCAGTTTTGGGGGCAGTCAGCCCCAGCATTTT
CASSFGGSQPQHF
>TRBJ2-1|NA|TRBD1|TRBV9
TGTGCCAGCAGCGCCCGCGACAGGGACGATGAGCAGTTCTTC
CASSARDRDDEQFF
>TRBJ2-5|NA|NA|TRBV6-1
TGTGCCAGCAGTGAAGTCTTACTCAGGCAAGGCCAGTACTTC
CASSEVLLRQGQYF
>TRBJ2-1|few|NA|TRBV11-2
TGTGCCAGCAGCGCCGACCCACGAAAATTGAGGAATGAGCAGTTCTTC
CASSADPRKLRNEQFF
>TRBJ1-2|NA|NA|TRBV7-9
TGTGCCAGCAGCTTAGCGCCCGGGGGATCGCATGGGGGCTACACCTTC
CASSLAPGGSHGGYTF
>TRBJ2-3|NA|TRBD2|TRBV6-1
TGTGCCAGCAGTGAAGCGCTCCGGGAGGCTAGCACAGATACGCAGTATTTT
CASSEALREASTDTQYF
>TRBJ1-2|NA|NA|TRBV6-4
TGTGCCAGCAGTGACGGCAACAACTATGGCTACACCTTC
CASSDGNNYGYTF
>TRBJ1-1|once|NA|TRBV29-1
TGCAGCGCCCTCGAGGGCTCCACTGAAGCTTTCTTT
CSALEGSTEAFF
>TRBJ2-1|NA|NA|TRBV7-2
TGTGCCAGCAGCTTAGCGGCCCGGGGATACAATGAGCAGTTCTTC
CASSLAARGYNEQFF
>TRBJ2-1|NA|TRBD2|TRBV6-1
TGTGCCAGCAGTGAAGGGCTAGCGGGATGGAATGAGCAGTTCTTC
CASSEGLAGWNEQFF
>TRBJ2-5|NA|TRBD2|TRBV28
TGTGCCAGCAGTTGGACTAGCAGACAAGAGACCCAGTACTTC
CASSWTSRQETQYF
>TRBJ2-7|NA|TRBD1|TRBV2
TGTGCCACTACGCTGAACAGGGGCTCCTACGAGCAGTACTTC
CATTLNRGSYEQYF
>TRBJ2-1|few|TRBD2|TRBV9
TGTGCCAGCAGCGTAAGGGCGGGAGAGTTGAATGAGCAGTTCTTC
CASSVRAGELNEQFF
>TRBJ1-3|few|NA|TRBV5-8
TGTGCCAGCAGCGTGCAGGGGTCCTCCTCTGGAAACACCATATATTTT
CASSVQGSSSGNTIYF
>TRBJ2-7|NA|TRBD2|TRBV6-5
TGTGCCAGCAGCCTTCTAGCGGGAGGGGGCGAGCAGTACTTC
CASSLLAGGGEQYF
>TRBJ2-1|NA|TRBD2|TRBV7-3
TGTGCCAGCAGCGGAACTAGCGGGATAGGTAATGAGCAGTTCTTC
CASSGTSGIGNEQFF
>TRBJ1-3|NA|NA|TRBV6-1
TGTGCCAGCGAACTCTGGAGCTCTGGAAACACCATATATTTT
CASELWSSGNTIYF
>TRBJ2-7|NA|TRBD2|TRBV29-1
TGCAGCGCCGGGACTAGCGGCGGCTCCTACGAGCAGTACTTC
CSAGTSGGSYEQYF
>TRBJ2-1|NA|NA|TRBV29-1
TGCAGCGTTGAAGGGACAGAGCATCAGTTCTTC
CSVEGTEHQFF
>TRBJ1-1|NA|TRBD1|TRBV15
TGTGCCACCAGCGGGACAGATTGGCACATGAACACTGAAGCTTTCTTT
CATSGTDWHMNTEAFF
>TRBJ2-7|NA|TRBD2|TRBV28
TGTGCCAGCAGCTACACCCAGGGAGGGAGCTCCTACGAGCAGTACTTC
CASSYTQGGSSYEQYF
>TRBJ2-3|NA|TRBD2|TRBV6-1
TGTGCCAGCGGGGGGACTAGCGGTTACACAGATACGCAGTATTTT
CASGGTSGYTDTQYF
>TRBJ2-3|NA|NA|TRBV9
TGTGCCAGCAGCGCTGCAGGTGGAAGCACAGATACGCAGTATTTT
CASSAAGGSTDTQYF
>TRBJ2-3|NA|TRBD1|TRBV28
TGTGCCACCTACTTGGGACAGAACACAGATACGCAGTATTTT
CATYLGQNTDTQYF
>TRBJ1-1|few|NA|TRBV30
TGTGCCTGGAGTCCGGGCAGGGCGAACACTGAAGCTTTCTTT
CAWSPGRANTEAFF
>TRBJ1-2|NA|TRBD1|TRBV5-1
TGCGCCAGCAGCTCCGACAGGGGGCCAACTGGCTACACCTTC
CASSSDRGPTGYTF
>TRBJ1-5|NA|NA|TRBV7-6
TGTGCCAGCAGCCAAATTCAGGGGACAAATCAGCCCCAGCATTTT
CASSQIQGTNQPQHF
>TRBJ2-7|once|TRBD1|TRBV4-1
TGCGCCAGCAGCCACCAGTGGGACAGAGGCTACGAGCAGTACTTC
CASSHQWDRGYEQYF
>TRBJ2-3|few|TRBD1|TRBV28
TGTGCCAGCAGCCCCAGGGGGCGAGGAGGCACAGATACGCAGTATTTT
CASSPRGRGGTDTQYF
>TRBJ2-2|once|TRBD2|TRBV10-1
TGCGCCAGCAGTGACCGAGGACTAGCGGGAGGGTCGAACACCGGGGAGCTGTTTTTT
CASSDRGLAGGSNTGELFF
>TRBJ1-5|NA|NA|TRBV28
TGTGCCAGCAGTTTATGGGCAGGGACTAATCAGCCCCAGCATTTT
CASSLWAGTNQPQHF
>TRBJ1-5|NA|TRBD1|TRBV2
TGTGCCAGCAGTGGAGGGACAGGGGGCGGGAATCAGCCCCAGCATTTT
CASSGGTGGGNQPQHF
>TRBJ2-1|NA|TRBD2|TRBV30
TGTGCCTGGAATAAGCGGGACCCCTACAATGAGCAGTTCTTC
CAWNKRDPYNEQFF
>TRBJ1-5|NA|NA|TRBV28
TGTGCCAGCAGTTTATGGCAGGGGCAAGGATACGGGCAGCCCCAGCATTTT
CASSLWQGQGYGQPQHF
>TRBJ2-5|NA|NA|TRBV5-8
TGTGCCAGCAACACCGGAAACAGGGACCAAGAGACCCAGTACTTC
CASNTGNRDQETQYF
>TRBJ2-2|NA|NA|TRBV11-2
TGTGCCAGCAGCTTAGACTCAGGGTACACCGGGGAGCTGTTTTTT
CASSLDSGYTGELFF
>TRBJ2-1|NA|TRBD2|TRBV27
TGTGCCAGCAGTTCCGGGACTAGGAGCTCCTACAATGAGCAGTTCTTC
CASSSGTRSSYNEQFF
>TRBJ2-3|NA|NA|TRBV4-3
TGCGCCAGCAGCCAAGATTCCGGAGCCACCACAGATACGCAGTATTTT
CASSQDSGATTDTQYF
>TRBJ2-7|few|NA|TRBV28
TGTGCCAGCAGTTTGTCTGAGAATTACGAGCAGTACTTC
CASSLSENYEQYF
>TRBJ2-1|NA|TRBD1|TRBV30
TGTGCCTTTATCCGTCCCGGGACAGGGATGGGGCTCAATGAGCAGTTCTTC
CAFIRPGTGMGLNEQFF
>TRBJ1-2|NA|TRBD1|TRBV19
TGTGCCAGTAGTATGGGAACCGGGACAGACTATGGCTACACCTTC
CASSMGTGTDYGYTF
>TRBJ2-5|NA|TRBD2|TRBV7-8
TGTGCCAGCAGCCCCCCTAGCGGGAGTTTTGGAGAGACCCAGTACTTC
CASSPPSGSFGETQYF
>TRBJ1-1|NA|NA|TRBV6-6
TGTGCCAGCAGTACGACTACCCTGAACACTGAAGCTTTCTTT
CASSTTTLNTEAFF
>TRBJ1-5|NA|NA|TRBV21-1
TGTGCCAGTAAGGAGGTCACCTACAATCAGCCCCAGCATTTT
CASKEVTYNQPQHF
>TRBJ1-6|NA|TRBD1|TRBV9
TGTGCCAGCAGCGTAGACTGGACAGGGGTTGGGTCACCCCTCCACTTT
CASSVDWTGVGSPLHF
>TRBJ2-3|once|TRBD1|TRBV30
TGTGCCTGTAAACAGGGGGCCGCAGATACGCAGTATTTT
CACKQGAADTQYF
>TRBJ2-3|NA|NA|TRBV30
TGTGCCTGGAGAGGGGACACCAACTTCGACACAGATACGCAGTATTTT
CAWRGDTNFDTDTQYF
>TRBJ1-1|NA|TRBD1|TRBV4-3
TGCGCCAGCAGCCTCGGGACAGAGACTGAAGCTTTCTTT
CASSLGTETEAFF
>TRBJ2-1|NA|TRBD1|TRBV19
TGTGCCAGTCGACCGACAGGGAATGAGCAGTTCTTC
CASRPTGNEQFF
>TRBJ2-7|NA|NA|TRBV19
TGTGCCAGTAGTCCCGAAACGGGTAGAGGGATCTACGAGCAGTACTTC
CASSPETGRGIYEQYF
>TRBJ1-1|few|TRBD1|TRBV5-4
TGTGCCAGCAGCTTGGCCAGGGGGCTCGCAGACACTGAAGCTTTCTTT
CASSLARGLADTEAFF
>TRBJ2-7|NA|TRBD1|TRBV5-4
TGTGCCAGCAGCTTGAGGGGACAGGGTTCCTACGAGCAGTACTTC
CASSLRGQGSYEQYF
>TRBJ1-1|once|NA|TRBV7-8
TGTGCCAGCAGCTTAACACAGCTGAACACTGAAGCTTTCTTT
CASSLTQLNTEAFF